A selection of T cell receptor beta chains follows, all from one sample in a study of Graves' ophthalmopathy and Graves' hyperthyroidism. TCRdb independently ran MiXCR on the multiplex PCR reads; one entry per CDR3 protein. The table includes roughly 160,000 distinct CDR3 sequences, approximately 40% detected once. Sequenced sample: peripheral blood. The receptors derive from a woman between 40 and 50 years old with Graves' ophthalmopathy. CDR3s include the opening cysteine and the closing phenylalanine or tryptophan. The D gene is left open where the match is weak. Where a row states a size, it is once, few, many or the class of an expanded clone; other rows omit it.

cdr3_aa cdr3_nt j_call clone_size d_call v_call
CASSYSPGTGYEQYF TGTGCCAGCAGTTACTCTCCCGGGACAGGTTACGAGCAGTACTTC TRBJ2-7 many TRBD1 TRBV6-5
CASSGRQGLDTEAFF TGTGCCAGCAGTGGGAGACAGGGACTGGACACTGAAGCTTTCTTT TRBJ1-1 many TRBD1 TRBV12-3/TRBV12-4
CASSTRTGWSSYEQYF TGTGCCAGCAGCACCCGGACAGGGTGGAGCTCCTACGAGCAGTACTTC TRBJ2-7 . TRBD1 TRBV11-2
CASSTYRLGTEAFF TGTGCCAGCAGCACGTATAGATTGGGCACTGAAGCTTTCTTT TRBJ1-1 many . TRBV5-6
CASSLGGPGVYGYTF TGTGCCAGCAGCTTAGGGGGACCGGGAGTTTATGGCTACACCTTC TRBJ1-2 many . TRBV7-2
CASSFGDRGSEQYF TGTGCCAGCAGTTTTGGGGACAGGGGTTCCGAGCAGTACTTC TRBJ2-7 . TRBD1 TRBV12-3/TRBV12-4
CASSEAPHARGNQPQHF TGTGCCAGCAGTGAGGCCCCTCATGCGCGGGGCAATCAGCCCCAGCATTTT TRBJ1-5 . . TRBV6-1
CASSPSRLAENSGANVLTF TGTGCCAGCAGTCCGAGCCGACTAGCGGAGAACTCTGGGGCCAACGTCCTGACTTTC TRBJ2-6 . TRBD2 TRBV6-2/TRBV6-3
CASSSRIAGIHQETQYF TGTGCCAGCAGCTCGCGGATAGCGGGCATACACCAAGAGACCCAGTACTTC TRBJ2-5 many TRBD2 TRBV5-6
CGKAGRTGETQYF TGTGGGAAAGCAGGACGAACGGGGGAGACCCAGTACTTC TRBJ2-5 . . TRBV7-4
CASSLAAGVNEQFF TGTGCCAGCAGCTTAGCGGCAGGGGTCAATGAGCAGTTCTTC TRBJ2-1 many . TRBV7-8
CAISESQSPSQEQYF TGTGCCATCAGTGAGTCGCAGTCGCCGTCGCAGGAGCAGTACTTC TRBJ2-7 many . TRBV10-3
CASSSSTGGRETQYF TGTGCCAGCAGTTCATCGACGGGGGGAAGAGAGACCCAGTACTTC TRBJ2-5 . TRBD2 TRBV2
CASSPRVANTEAFF TGTGCCAGCAGCCCCAGGGTTGCGAACACTGAAGCTTTCTTT TRBJ1-1 many . TRBV7-9
CASSPDGNQPQHF TGTGCCAGCAGCCCCGACGGAAATCAGCCCCAGCATTTT TRBJ1-5 medium-sized . TRBV12-3/TRBV12-4
CASSFTGTNSDQYF TGTGCCAGCAGTTTCACCGGGACTAACAGTGATCAGTACTTC TRBJ2-7 . TRBD2 TRBV28
CASSGLGPASEAFF TGTGCCAGCAGTGGCCTGGGACCGGCGAGTGAGGCTTTCTTT TRBJ1-1 many . TRBV6-1
CASSFETGSETQYF TGTGCCAGCAGTTTTGAGACAGGGAGCGAGACCCAGTACTTC TRBJ2-5 many TRBD1 TRBV12-3/TRBV12-4
CASTPGGASNSPLHF TGTGCCAGCACCCCGGGGGGGGCGAGTAATTCACCCCTCCACTTT TRBJ1-6 many . TRBV28
CASSESSGSGYIQYF TGTGCCAGCAGTGAATCCAGCGGGAGTGGGTACATTCAGTACTTC TRBJ2-4 many TRBD2 TRBV25-1
CATSDPGTGWTGELFF TGTGCCACCAGTGATCCCGGGACAGGGTGGACCGGGGAGCTGTTTTTT TRBJ2-2 many TRBD1 TRBV24-1
CASSSLIGNQPQHF TGTGCCAGCAGCTCTCTTATAGGCAATCAGCCCCAGCATTTT TRBJ1-5 . . TRBV28
CAPIEGGRSNQPQHF TGTGCCCCGATTGAGGGGGGCAGGAGCAATCAGCCCCAGCATTTT TRBJ1-5 many . TRBV6-5
CASSLSAGGLRHEQYF TGTGCCAGCAGTTTATCAGCGGGGGGGCTCCGCCACGAGCAGTACTTC TRBJ2-7 many TRBD2 TRBV27
CASSLGGTGGWTEAFF TGTGCCAGCAGCTTAGGGGGGACAGGGGGCTGGACTGAAGCTTTCTTT TRBJ1-1 many TRBD1 TRBV7-8
CASSEWRAGAFF TGTGCCAGCAGTGAATGGAGGGCGGGAGCTTTCTTT TRBJ1-1 . . TRBV6-1